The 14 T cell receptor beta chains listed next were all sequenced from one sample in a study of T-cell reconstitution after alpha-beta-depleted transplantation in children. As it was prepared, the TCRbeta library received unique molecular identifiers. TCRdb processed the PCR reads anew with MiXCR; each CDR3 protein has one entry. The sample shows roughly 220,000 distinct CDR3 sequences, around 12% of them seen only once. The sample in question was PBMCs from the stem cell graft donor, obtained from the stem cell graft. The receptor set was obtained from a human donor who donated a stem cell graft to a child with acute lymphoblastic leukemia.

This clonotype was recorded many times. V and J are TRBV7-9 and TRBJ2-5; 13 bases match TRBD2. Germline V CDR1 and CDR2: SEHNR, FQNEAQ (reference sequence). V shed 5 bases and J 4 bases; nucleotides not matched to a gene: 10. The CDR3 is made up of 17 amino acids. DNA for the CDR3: TGTGCCAGCAGCCTTCGGGTCGGACTAGCGGGAGTAGAGACCCAGTACTTC. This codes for CASSLRVGLAGVETQYF.

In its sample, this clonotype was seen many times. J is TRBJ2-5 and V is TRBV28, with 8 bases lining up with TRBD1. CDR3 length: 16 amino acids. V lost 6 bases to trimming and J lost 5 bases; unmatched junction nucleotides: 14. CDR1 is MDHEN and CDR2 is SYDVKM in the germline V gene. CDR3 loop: CASSLRQDRVGETQYF. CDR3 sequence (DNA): TGTGCCAGCAGCCTCCGCCAGGACAGGGTCGGGGAGACCCAGTACTTC.

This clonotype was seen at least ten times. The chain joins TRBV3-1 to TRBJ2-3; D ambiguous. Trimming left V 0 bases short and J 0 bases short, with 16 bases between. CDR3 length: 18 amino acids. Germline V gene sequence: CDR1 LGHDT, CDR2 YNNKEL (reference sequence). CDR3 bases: TGTGCCAGCAGCCAAGATCCCCTGGAGATTACTAGCACAGATACGCAGTATTTT. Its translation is CASSQDPLEITSTDTQYF.

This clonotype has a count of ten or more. CDR3 region: CASILGQTNSPLHF. DNA of the CDR3: TGTGCCAGCATCTTGGGACAAACTAATTCACCCCTCCACTTT. This sequence joins TRBV2 and TRBJ1-6, with D perhaps matching TRBD1 (6 bases). Germline values: CDR1 SNHLY, CDR2 FYNNEI. V was cut by 7 bases and J by 6 bases, with 13 bases left in between. The CDR3 consists of 14 residues.

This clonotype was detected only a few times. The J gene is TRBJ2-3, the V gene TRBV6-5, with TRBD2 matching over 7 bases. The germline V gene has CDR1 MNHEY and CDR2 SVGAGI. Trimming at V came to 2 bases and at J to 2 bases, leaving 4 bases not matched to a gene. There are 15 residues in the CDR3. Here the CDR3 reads CASSYQRGTTDTQYF. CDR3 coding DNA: TGTGCCAGCAGTTACCAGCGGGGCACCACAGATACGCAGTATTTT.

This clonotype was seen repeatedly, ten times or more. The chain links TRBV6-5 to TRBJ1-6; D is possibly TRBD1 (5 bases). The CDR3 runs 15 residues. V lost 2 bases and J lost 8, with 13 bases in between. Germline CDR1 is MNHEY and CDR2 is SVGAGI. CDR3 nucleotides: TGTGCCAGCAGTTACGGAGGGGCCGTGGATTCACCCCTCCACTTT. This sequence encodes CASSYGGAVDSPLHF.

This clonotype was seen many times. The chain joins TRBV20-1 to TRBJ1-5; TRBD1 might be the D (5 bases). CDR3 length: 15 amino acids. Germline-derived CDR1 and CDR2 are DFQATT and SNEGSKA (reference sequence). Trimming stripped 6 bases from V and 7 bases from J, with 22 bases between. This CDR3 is CSAQKGSRVRQPQHF. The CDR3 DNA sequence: TGCAGTGCCCAAAAAGGGAGCAGGGTCCGACAGCCCCAGCATTTT.

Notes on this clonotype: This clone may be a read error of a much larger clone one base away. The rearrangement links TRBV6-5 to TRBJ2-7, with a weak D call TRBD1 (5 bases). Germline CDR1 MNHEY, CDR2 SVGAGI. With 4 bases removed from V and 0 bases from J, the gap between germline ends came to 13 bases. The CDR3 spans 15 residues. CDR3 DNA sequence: TGTGCCAGCAGTTGCGCCAGGGTGAGCTCCTACGAGCAGTACTTC. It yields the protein CASSCARVSSYEQYF.

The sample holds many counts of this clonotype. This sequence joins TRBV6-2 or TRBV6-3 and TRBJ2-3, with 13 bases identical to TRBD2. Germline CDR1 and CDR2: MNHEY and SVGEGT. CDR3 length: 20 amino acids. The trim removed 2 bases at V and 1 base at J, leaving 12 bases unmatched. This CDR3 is CASSYPTSGGPLRGTDTQYF. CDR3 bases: TGTGCCAGCAGTTACCCGACTAGCGGGGGGCCTCTAAGAGGCACAGATACGCAGTATTTT.

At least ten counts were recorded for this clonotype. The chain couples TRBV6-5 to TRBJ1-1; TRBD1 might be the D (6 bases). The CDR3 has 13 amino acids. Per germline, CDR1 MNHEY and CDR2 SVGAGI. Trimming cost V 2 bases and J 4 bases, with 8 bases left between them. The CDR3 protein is CASSYRGATEAFF. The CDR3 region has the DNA TGTGCCAGCAGTTACCGGGGGGCCACTGAAGCTTTCTTT.

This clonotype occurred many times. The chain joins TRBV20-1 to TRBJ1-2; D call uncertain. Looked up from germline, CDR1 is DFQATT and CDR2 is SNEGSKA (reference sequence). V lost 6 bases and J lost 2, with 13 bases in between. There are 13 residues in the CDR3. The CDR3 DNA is TGCAGTGCCCCCCACGGGCGGAACTATGGCTACACCTTC. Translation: CSAPHGRNYGYTF.

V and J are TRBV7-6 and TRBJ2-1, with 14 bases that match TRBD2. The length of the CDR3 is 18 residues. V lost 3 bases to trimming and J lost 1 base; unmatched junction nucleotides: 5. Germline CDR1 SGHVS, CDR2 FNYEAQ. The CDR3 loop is CASSLGLAGVGSYNEQFF. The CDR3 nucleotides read TGTGCCAGCAGCTTGGGACTAGCGGGAGTCGGTTCCTACAATGAGCAGTTCTTC.

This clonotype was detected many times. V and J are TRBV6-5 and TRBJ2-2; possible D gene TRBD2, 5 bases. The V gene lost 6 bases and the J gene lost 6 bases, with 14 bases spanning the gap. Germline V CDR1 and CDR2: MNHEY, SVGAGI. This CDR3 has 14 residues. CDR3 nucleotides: TGTGCCAGCAGCCCCACTAGTTCCCCCGGGGAGCTGTTTTTT. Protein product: CASSPTSSPGELFF.

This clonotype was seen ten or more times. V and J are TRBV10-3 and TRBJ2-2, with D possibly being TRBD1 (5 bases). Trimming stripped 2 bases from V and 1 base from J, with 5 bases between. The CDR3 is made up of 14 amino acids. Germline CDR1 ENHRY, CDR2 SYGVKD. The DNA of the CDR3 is TGTGCCATCAGTGAGGGACAGAACACCGGGGAGCTGTTTTTT. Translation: CAISEGQNTGELFF.